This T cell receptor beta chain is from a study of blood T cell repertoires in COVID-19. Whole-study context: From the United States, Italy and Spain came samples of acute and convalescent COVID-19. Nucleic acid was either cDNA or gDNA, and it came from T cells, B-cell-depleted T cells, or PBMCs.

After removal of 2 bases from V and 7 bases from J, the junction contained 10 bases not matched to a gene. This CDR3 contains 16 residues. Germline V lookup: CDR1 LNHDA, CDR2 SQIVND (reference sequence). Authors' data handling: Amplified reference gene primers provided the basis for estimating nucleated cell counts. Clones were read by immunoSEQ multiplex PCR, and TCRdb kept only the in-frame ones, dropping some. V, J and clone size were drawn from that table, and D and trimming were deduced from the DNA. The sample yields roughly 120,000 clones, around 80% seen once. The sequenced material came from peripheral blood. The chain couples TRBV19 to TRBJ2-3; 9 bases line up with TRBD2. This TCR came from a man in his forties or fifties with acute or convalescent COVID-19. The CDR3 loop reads CASSISSSGGPYTQYF. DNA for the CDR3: TGTGCCAGTAGTATAAGTAGTAGCGGGGGCCCCTATACGCAGTATTTT.